The clone carrying this T cell receptor (beta chain) appeared a few times. Its target is not known. The data are from a study of T cell responses to AZD1222 COVID-19 vaccine. V trimming: 3 bases; J trimming: 6 bases; junction bases outside the gene matches: 6. Germline-derived CDR1 and CDR2 are KGHSH and LQKENI. The CDR3 runs to 15 residues. Overall study results and limits: Clonal diversity may have been underestimated, and the donors were mostly white British, with more females than males. Nearly half of spike-specific TCRs reportedly go after variant regions that carry no mutations. An increase in Spike-specific TCR breadth and depth was observed after two AZD1222 doses.

Sequencing used immunoSEQ multiplex PCR; TCRdb keeps in-frame clones, though not all of them. Seen here are around 180,000 clones, approximately 90% observed once, and the top ten hold less than 3%. The input for sequencing was peripheral blood, taken on day 0 of AZD1222 vaccination. The sequence came from an adult in good health. The genes are TRBV18 and TRBJ1-4; 8 bases map to TRBD1. The chain's CDR3 is CASSPLQGGHEKLFF. The CDR3 DNA sequence: TGTGCCAGCTCACCCCTACAGGGGGGGCATGAAAAACTGTTTTTT.